These 18 T cell receptor beta chains were all obtained from the same sample, sequenced in a study of blood T cell repertoires in COVID-19. Using immunoSEQ multiplex PCR, the repertoire was profiled, and TCRdb retains in-frame clones only, with some absent. Of approximately 350,000 clones in the sample, 87% were seen once. Sequencing was carried out using peripheral blood. Receptors were obtained from a woman between 50 and 59 years old with COVID-19, enrolled during active disease.

The rearrangement joins TRBV11-2 to TRBJ1-2; TRBD1 is a possible D gene (5 bases). The germline gives CDR1 SGHAT, CDR2 FQNNGV. Trimming shortened V by 0 bases and J by 5 bases, and 13 bases separated the two germline ends. The CDR3 length is 15 residues. CDR3: CASSLDGRGGYGYTF. DNA of the CDR3: TGTGCCAGCAGCTTAGATGGTCGGGGGGGGTATGGCTACACCTTC.

The V call is TRBV9, the J call TRBJ1-4; TRBD1 aligns across 10 bases. The length of the CDR3 is 15 residues. Germline values: CDR1 SGDLS, CDR2 YYNGEE. The J segment lost 5 bases and the V segment lost 3 bases, leaving 4 bases of the junction unmatched. The CDR3 is CASSGSTGGNEKLFF. CDR3 nucleotide sequence: TGTGCCAGCAGCGGTTCGACAGGGGGCAATGAAAAACTGTTTTTT. The full variable domain, in which reference TRBV9 and TRBJ1-4 provide the parts outside the CDR3, is DSGVTQTPKHLITATGQRVTLRCSPRSGDLSVYWYQQSLDQGLQFLIQYYNGEERAKGNILERFSAQQFPDLHSELNLSSLELGDSALYFCASSGSTGGNEKLFFGSGTQLSVL.

Concerning this clone itself: The sample contains more than one DNA sequence encoding this CDR3. The chain carries TRBV19 and TRBJ1-1; D is undetermined. The germline V gene has CDR1 LNHDA and CDR2 SQIVND (reference sequence). The ends were cut back, 6 bases at V and 4 bases at J, with 12 bases in the middle. The length of the CDR3 is 13 residues. CDR3 nucleotide sequence: TGTGCCAGTAGCTGGGATCGGGGCACTGAAGCTTTCTTT. Residues: CASSWDRGTEAFF.

The gene calls are TRBV24-1 and TRBJ2-1; TRBD2 matches 11 bases. Trimming took 6 bases from V and 7 from J; bases not matched to a gene: 16. The germline V gene has CDR1 KGHDR and CDR2 SFDVKD. This CDR3 comprises 18 residues. The CDR3 DNA is TGTGCCACCAGTAGTAGCGGGAGGGGCGCGTCGGGCGGAAATGAGCAGTTCTTC. Encoded protein: CATSSSGRGASGGNEQFF.

The chain recombines TRBV29-1 with TRBJ2-5; D might be TRBD2 (6 bases). The germline V gene encodes CDR1 SQVTM and CDR2 ANQGSEA. The CDR3 runs 11 residues. The CDR3 protein is CAAGGEETQYF. Here the CDR3 DNA reads TGCGCTGCTGGAGGGGAAGAGACCCAGTACTTC.

A few counts support this clone. The rearrangement joins TRBV18 to TRBJ2-7, with a weak D call TRBD1 (6 bases). The V and J ends lost 4 bases and 3 bases respectively, with 13 bases between them. CDR1 KGHSH and CDR2 LQKENI come from the germline V gene. The CDR3 has 14 residues. Written as DNA, the CDR3 is TGTGCCAGCTCACACACCGGGACAAACTACGAGCAGTACTTC. It encodes CASSHTGTNYEQYF.

V and J are TRBV5-8 and TRBJ2-7; 11 positions agree with TRBD2. The CDR3 is 18 residues long. Losses at the gene ends were 5 bases for V and 0 bases for J; bases not matched to a gene: 13. Germline lookup yields CDR1 SGHTS and CDR2 YDEGEE. This CDR3 reads CASSDRGLAGGGSYEQYF. For the CDR3, the DNA is TGTGCCAGCAGTGACAGGGGTCTAGCGGGAGGTGGCTCCTACGAGCAGTACTTC.

The CDR3 sequence is CASSLRVTTNEKLFF. DNA of the CDR3: TGTGCCAGCAGCTTACGCGTAACCACTAATGAAAAACTGTTTTTT. The V gene is TRBV7-2, the J gene TRBJ1-4; D call uncertain. This CDR3 comprises 15 residues. The V and J ends lost 2 bases and 2 bases respectively, with 9 bases between them. Germline loops: CDR1 SGHTA, CDR2 FQGNSA.

This clone was counted only a few times. The V and J genes are TRBV7-9 and TRBJ1-2; tentatively, D is TRBD1 (6 bases). The CDR3 runs 15 residues. The germline gives CDR1 SEHNR, CDR2 FQNEAQ (reference sequence). Trimming removed 4 bases at V and 4 bases at J, with 16 bases between. CDR3 loop: CASSSYRTDFYGYTF. The CDR3 DNA follows: TGTGCCAGCAGCTCATATAGGACAGACTTCTATGGCTACACCTTC.

This clone was recorded once. The chain uses TRBV5-4 and TRBJ1-2; 8 nucleotides agree with TRBD1. V lost 4 bases to trimming and J lost 7 bases; unmatched junction nucleotides: 12. The CDR3 is made up of 15 amino acids. In germline, CDR1 is SGHNT, CDR2 YYREEE (reference sequence). CDR3 residues: CASSPEPLQGGGYTF. DNA for the CDR3: TGTGCCAGCAGCCCTGAGCCGTTACAGGGGGGTGGCTACACCTTC.

The chain couples TRBV7-2 to TRBJ2-5, with TRBD2 identical over 7 bases. The CDR3 covers 14 residues. Trimming removed 5 bases from V and 11 bases from J; junction bases left unmatched: 14. CDR1 is SGHTA, CDR2 FQGNSA, per germline. The CDR3 DNA sequence: TGTGCCAGCAGCCAAAAGACTAGCCGCTCGAGGCAGTACTTC. This translates into CASSQKTSRSRQYF.

The genes are TRBV29-1 and TRBJ2-2, with 12 bases that match TRBD2. CDR1 SQVTM and CDR2 ANQGSEA come from the germline V gene. This CDR3 is built from 15 residues. Trimming cost V 5 bases and J 3 bases; bases outside gene matches: 4. CDR3 residues: CSVRGLAGDTGELFF. For the CDR3, the DNA is TGCAGCGTTCGGGGACTAGCGGGCGACACCGGGGAGCTGTTTTTT.

This clone was counted a single time. DNA of the CDR3: TGTGCCAGCAGTTCATCAGGGCGCGGAGCTAATGAAAAACTGTTTTTT. Translation: CASSSSGRGANEKLFF. The chain joins TRBV28 to TRBJ1-4; possible D gene TRBD1, 5 bases. Germline CDR1 MDHEN, CDR2 SYDVKM. This CDR3 spans 16 amino acids. V lost 4 bases and J 3 bases, leaving 15 bases between the germline ends. Full variable domain (remainder filled in from reference TRBV28 and TRBJ1-4): DVKVTQSSRYLVKRTGEKVFLECVQDMDHENMFWYRQDPGLGLRLIYFSYDVKMKEKGDIPEGYSVSREKKERFSLILESASTNQTSMYLCASSSSGRGANEKLFFGSGTQLSVL.

This sequence joins TRBV14 and TRBJ2-2, with TRBD2 identical over 11 bases. Losses at the gene ends were 5 bases for V and 2 bases for J; bases not matched to a gene: 4. The CDR3 runs 16 residues. Germline V CDR1 and CDR2: SGHDN, FVKESK. Here the CDR3 reads CASSKRLAGNTGELFF. CDR3 DNA sequence: TGTGCCAGCAGCAAAAGACTAGCGGGAAACACCGGGGAGCTGTTTTTT.

The rearrangement joins TRBV19 to TRBJ1-4; D is perhaps TRBD1 (5 bases). V was cut by 1 base and J by 7 bases, with 16 bases left in between. CDR1 and CDR2 (germline): LNHDA, SQIVND (reference sequence). The CDR3 covers 16 residues. CDR3 nucleotide sequence: TGTGCCAGTAGTATAGTCGGTGGGGGACTGAGTGAAAAACTGTTTTTT. Its protein product is CASSIVGGGLSEKLFF.

J is TRBJ1-1 and V is TRBV7-9, with 7 bases fitting TRBD1. Trimming cost V 4 bases and J 3 bases; bases outside gene matches: 8. The CDR3 loop spans 15 amino acids. Looked up from germline, CDR1 is SEHNR and CDR2 is FQNEAQ (reference sequence). CDR3 bases: TGTGCCAGCAGCTCCATTAGGGGGCGGGACACTGAAGCTTTCTTT. Amino acids: CASSSIRGRDTEAFF.

This chain uses TRBV13 with TRBJ2-1; possibly TRBD2 for D (6 bases). V dropped 6 bases and J dropped 9 bases, with 21 bases sitting between them. The CDR3 is made up of 15 amino acids. Germline V gene sequence: CDR1 PRHDT, CDR2 FYEKMQ (reference sequence). The CDR3 is CASRTRGGVGREQFF. In DNA form, the CDR3 reads TGTGCCAGCAGGACTCGAGGCGGGGTTGGGCGTGAGCAGTTCTTC.

This clone came up once. The V gene is TRBV7-9, the J gene TRBJ2-7; the D gene is possibly TRBD1 (6 bases). V was clipped by 1 base and J by 4 bases, with 14 bases between them. The germline CDR1 and CDR2 sequences are SEHNR and FQNEAQ (reference sequence). The CDR3 runs to 15 residues. CDR3 sequence: CASSLGRTVVYEQYF. Written as DNA, the CDR3 is TGTGCCAGCAGCTTAGGCCGGACAGTAGTTTACGAGCAGTACTTC. The complete variable domain, with remaining parts taken from reference TRBV7-9 and TRBJ2-7, reads DTGVSQNPRHKITKRGQNVTFRCDPISEHNRLYWYRQTLGQGPEFLTYFQNEAQLEKSRLLSDRFSAERPKGSFSTLEIQRTEQGDSAMYLCASSLGRTVVYEQYFGPGTRLTVT.